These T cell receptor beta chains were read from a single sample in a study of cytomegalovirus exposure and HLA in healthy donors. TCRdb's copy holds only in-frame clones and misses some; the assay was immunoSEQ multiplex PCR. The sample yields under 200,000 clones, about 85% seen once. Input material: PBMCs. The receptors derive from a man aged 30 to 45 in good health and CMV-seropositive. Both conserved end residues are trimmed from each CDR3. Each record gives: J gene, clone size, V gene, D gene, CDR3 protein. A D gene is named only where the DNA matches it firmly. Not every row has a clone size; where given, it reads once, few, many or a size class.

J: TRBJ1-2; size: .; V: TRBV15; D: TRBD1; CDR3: ATSRQLGTANYGYT
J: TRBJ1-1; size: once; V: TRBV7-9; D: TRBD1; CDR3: ASSLVLGQGDPEAF
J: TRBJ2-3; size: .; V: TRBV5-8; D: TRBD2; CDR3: ASSQGLAGAIDTQY
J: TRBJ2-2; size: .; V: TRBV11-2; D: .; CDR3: ASRLREFNTGELF
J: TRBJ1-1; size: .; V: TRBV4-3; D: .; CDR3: ASSSQGGTEAF
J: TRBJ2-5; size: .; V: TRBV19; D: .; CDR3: ASSNRYQETQY
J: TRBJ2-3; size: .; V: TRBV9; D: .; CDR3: ASSVEGGTTDTQY
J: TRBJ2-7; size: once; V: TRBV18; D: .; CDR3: ASSPNTRYEQY
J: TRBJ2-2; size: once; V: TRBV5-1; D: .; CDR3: ASRQGPRRTGELF
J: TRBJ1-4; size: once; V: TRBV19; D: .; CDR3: ASSILARRGNEKLF
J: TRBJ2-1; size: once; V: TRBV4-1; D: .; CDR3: ASSQDLWPYNEQF
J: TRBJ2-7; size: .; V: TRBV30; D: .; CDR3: ACTGVLSSYEQY
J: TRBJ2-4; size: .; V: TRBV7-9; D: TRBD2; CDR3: ASSLAGAGGQNIQY
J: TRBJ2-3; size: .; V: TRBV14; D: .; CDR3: ASSPWRGDTQY
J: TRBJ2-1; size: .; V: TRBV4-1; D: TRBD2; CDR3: ASSQDRATSGVGEQF
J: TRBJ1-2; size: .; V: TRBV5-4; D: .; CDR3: ASSSGGDYGYT
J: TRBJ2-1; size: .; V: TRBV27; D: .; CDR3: ASSFVGSGEEQF
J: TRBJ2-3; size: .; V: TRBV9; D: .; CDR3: ASSVLDSSTDTQY
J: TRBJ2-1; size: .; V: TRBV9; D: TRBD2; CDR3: ASSVGSGSRSYNEQF
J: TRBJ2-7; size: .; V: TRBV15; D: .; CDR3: ATSPGESYEQY
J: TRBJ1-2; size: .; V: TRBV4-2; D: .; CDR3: ASSQEPLAGKLYGYT
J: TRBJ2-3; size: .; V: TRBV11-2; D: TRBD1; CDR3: ASSQDRGRPDTQY
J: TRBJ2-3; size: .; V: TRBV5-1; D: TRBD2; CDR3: ASSPGASGTGDTQY
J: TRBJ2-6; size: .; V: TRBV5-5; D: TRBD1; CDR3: ASSLARGLTGANVLT
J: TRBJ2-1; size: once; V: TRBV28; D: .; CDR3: ASNVRREQF
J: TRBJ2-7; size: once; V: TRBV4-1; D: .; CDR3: ASSQGGGRMDEQY
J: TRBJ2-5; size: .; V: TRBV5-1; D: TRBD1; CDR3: ASSSTRTGVQETQY
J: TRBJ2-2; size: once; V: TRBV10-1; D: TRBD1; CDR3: ASRGTATGELF
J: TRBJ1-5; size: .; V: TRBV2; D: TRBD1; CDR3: ASRVTGGGINQPQH
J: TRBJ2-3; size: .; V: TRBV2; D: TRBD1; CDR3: ASSGQGRTDTQY
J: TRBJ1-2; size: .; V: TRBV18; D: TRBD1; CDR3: ASSPNTGGANYGYT
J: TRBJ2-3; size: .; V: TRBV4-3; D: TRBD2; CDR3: ASSQELAGGRIDTQY
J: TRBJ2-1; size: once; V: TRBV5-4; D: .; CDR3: ASSLGRESFNEQF
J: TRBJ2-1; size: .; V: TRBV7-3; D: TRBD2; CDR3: ASSLNPAGVGEQF